This entry lists 23 T cell receptor beta chains sequenced from one sample in a study of T-cell reconstitution after alpha-beta-depleted transplantation in children. The library targeted TCRbeta and was prepared with unique molecular identifiers. Using its own MiXCR run on the PCR reads, TCRdb lists one record per CDR3 protein. The sample consists of a few hundred thousand distinct CDR3 sequences, around 16% of them appearing once. The sample in question was PBMCs, mostly from graft donor cells, obtained 360 days after TCRalphabeta/CD19-depleted stem cell transplant. Receptors were obtained from a boy under two years old who had a stem cell transplant for Wiskott-Aldrich syndrome, so the T cells may come from the graft donor.

This clonotype was seen a handful of times. The rearrangement links TRBV29-1 to TRBJ2-1, with unresolved D. The CDR3 spans 13 residues. The germline V gene has CDR1 SQVTM and CDR2 ANQGSEA. The V gene lost 4 bases and the J gene lost 4 bases, with 11 bases spanning the gap. Here the CDR3 DNA reads TGCAGCGTTGTTGAAGACGGGTACAATGAGCAGTTCTTC. This gives the protein CSVVEDGYNEQFF.

This sequence joins TRBV5-1 and TRBJ2-5; 9 bases line up with TRBD1. This CDR3 region has 14 residues. Trimming removed 3 bases from V and 1 base from J; junction bases left unmatched: 1. Germline V gene sequence: CDR1 SGHRS, CDR2 YFSETQ. The CDR3 region is CASSWGQGQETQYF. The CDR3 region has the DNA TGCGCCAGCAGCTGGGGACAGGGCCAAGAGACCCAGTACTTC.

The V call is TRBV24-1, the J call TRBJ2-2; 8 bases map to TRBD1. Trimming at V came to 7 bases and at J to 2 bases, leaving 5 bases not matched to a gene. CDR1 and CDR2 from the germline V gene are KGHDR and SFDVKD. The CDR3 loop spans 15 amino acids. CDR3 nucleotides: TGTGCCACCAGCCTTGACAGGGGCAACACCGGGGAGCTGTTTTTT. The encoded protein is CATSLDRGNTGELFF.

The rearrangement links TRBV24-1 to TRBJ2-1; 7 positions match TRBD2. Germline values: CDR1 KGHDR, CDR2 SFDVKD. The junction had 2 bases not matched to a gene; V was cut back by 8 bases and J by 2 bases. This CDR3 is built from 13 residues. This chain's CDR3 is CATTGTTYNEQFF. The CDR3 DNA follows: TGTGCCACCACCGGGACTACCTACAATGAGCAGTTCTTC.

The chain carries TRBV7-9 and TRBJ2-3; D not resolved. Germline V CDR1 and CDR2: SEHNR, FQNEAQ (reference sequence). V was pared by 4 bases and J by 2 bases, with 13 bases between. The CDR3 contains 15 residues. CDR3 sequence (DNA): TGTGCCAGCAGCTCGGGTTTCGTTTACACAGATACGCAGTATTTT. Encoded protein: CASSSGFVYTDTQYF.

V is TRBV6-5 and J is TRBJ1-4, with D perhaps TRBD1 (6 bases). The CDR3 contains 14 residues. Trimming cost V 0 bases and J 7 bases, with 9 bases left between them. Germline V lookup: CDR1 MNHEY, CDR2 SVGAGI. The CDR3: CASSYSRGGEKLFF. The CDR3 DNA reads TGTGCCAGCAGTTACTCGAGGGGGGGTGAAAAACTGTTTTTT.

This clonotype was counted a few times. V is TRBV5-6 and J is TRBJ1-6, with D perhaps matching TRBD1 (5 bases). The V gene lost 5 bases and the J gene lost 4 bases, with 16 bases spanning the gap. Germline V gene data show CDR1 as SGHDT and CDR2 as YYEEEE. The CDR3 totals 16 residues. The CDR3 protein is CASRMGPPVYNSPLHF. The CDR3 DNA follows: TGTGCCAGCAGGATGGGACCGCCAGTATATAATTCACCCCTCCACTTT.

This clonotype was counted at least ten times. The V call is TRBV6-5, the J call TRBJ2-3; TRBD1 matches 7 bases. Per the germline V gene, CDR1 is MNHEY and CDR2 is SVGAGI. J lost 6 bases, V lost 6 bases, and 9 bases had no gene match. The CDR3 covers 14 residues. DNA of the CDR3: TGTGCCAGCAGATACAGGGGCCGGACGGATACGCAGTATTTT. Translation gives CASRYRGRTDTQYF.

V usage is TRBV12-3 or TRBV12-4 and J usage is TRBJ1-6; D remains unclear. The CDR3 sequence is 14 residues long. V lost 2 bases, J lost 9 bases, and 11 bases lay in between. The CDR3 sequence: CASSLYGQGSPLHF. For the CDR3, the DNA is TGTGCCAGCAGTTTATACGGCCAAGGTTCACCCCTCCACTTT.

The chain is built from TRBV5-1 and TRBJ2-5; no clear D gene. Trimming removed 5 bases at V and 6 bases at J, with 11 bases between. CDR1 is SGHRS, CDR2 YFSETQ, per germline. The CDR3 spans 12 residues. The CDR3 DNA reads as TGCGCCAGCAGGGACCCCCTTAAGACCCAGTACTTC. It translates to CASRDPLKTQYF.

The rearrangement joins TRBV5-1 to TRBJ1-1; D unresolved. CDR3 length equals 14 residues. Trimming pared 6 bases from V and 3 bases from J, leaving 15 bases between. The germline CDR1 and CDR2 sequences are SGHRS and YFSETQ. CDR3 in DNA: TGCGCCAGCACCAAAAGGGTGTCGGACACTGAAGCTTTCTTT. Amino acids: CASTKRVSDTEAFF.

The chain links TRBV11-3 to TRBJ2-3; no firm D call. CDR1 is SGHNT and CDR2 is YENEEA in the germline V gene. The germline V and J ends were trimmed by 5 bases and 4 bases, with 10 bases remaining between them. CDR3 length equals 13 residues. CDR3 amino acids: CASSQGSADTQYF. For the CDR3, the DNA is TGTGCCAGCAGCCAAGGTTCGGCAGATACGCAGTATTTT.

This rearrangement joins TRBV5-1 to TRBJ2-5; D call uncertain. Trimming cost V 5 bases and J 2 bases, with 7 bases left between them. The germline gives CDR1 SGHRS, CDR2 YFSETQ. The CDR3 covers 12 residues. This CDR3 reads CASRSQQETQYF. As DNA, the CDR3 is TGCGCCAGCAGAAGTCAGCAAGAGACCCAGTACTTC.

The J gene is TRBJ2-5, the V gene TRBV5-1; 8 bases map to TRBD2. The CDR3 sequence is 14 residues long. Germline V lookup: CDR1 SGHRS, CDR2 YFSETQ. J gave up 2 bases and V 4 bases, and 4 bases lay outside the gene matches. CDR3 residues: CASSPTSAQETQYF. In nucleotides, the CDR3 is TGCGCCAGCAGCCCGACTAGCGCACAAGAGACCCAGTACTTC. Drawing the rest from reference TRBV5-1 and TRBJ2-5, the complete variable domain is KAGVTQTPRYLIKTRGQQVTLSCSPISGHRSVSWYQQTPGQGLQFLFEYFSETQRNKGNFPGRFSGRQFSNSRSEMNVSTLELGDSALYLCASSPTSAQETQYFGPGTRLLVL.

This rearrangement joins TRBV6-2 or TRBV6-3 to TRBJ2-1; no reliable D call. The CDR3 has 14 residues. Germline CDR1 and CDR2: MNHEY and SVGEGT. Trimming removed 0 bases at V and 9 bases at J, with 12 bases between. CDR3 sequence: CASSYSSLVAEQFF. Written as DNA, the CDR3 is TGTGCCAGCAGTTACTCGAGTCTAGTTGCTGAGCAGTTCTTC.

This clonotype has only a few counts. V usage is TRBV20-1 and J usage is TRBJ1-2, with D tentatively TRBD1 (5 bases). Trimming stripped 3 bases from V and 3 bases from J, with 17 bases between. Germline V CDR1 and CDR2: DFQATT, SNEGSKA (reference sequence). This CDR3 comprises 15 residues. CDR3 bases: TGCAGTGCTAGTAACCCTTGGGGGAGGGACTATGGCTACACCTTC. It is translated as CSASNPWGRDYGYTF.

V is TRBV5-1 and J is TRBJ1-1, with 11 bases aligning to TRBD1. CDR3 size: 15 residues. The junction had 3 bases not matched to a gene; V was cut back by 0 bases and J by 5 bases. CDR1 is SGHRS, CDR2 YFSETQ, per germline. The CDR3 loop is CASSLARDRGTEAFF. In DNA form, the CDR3 reads TGCGCCAGCAGCTTGGCCCGGGACAGGGGGACTGAAGCTTTCTTT.

DNA of the CDR3: TGTGCCTGGGGTCAGTCGCAGACCCAGTACTTC. As protein: CAWGQSQTQYF. The V gene is TRBV30, the J gene TRBJ2-5, with D hard to call. This CDR3 comprises 11 residues. Germline V gene lookup returns CDR1 GTSNPN and CDR2 SVGIG (reference sequence). The V end lost 5 bases, the J end lost 6 bases, and 10 bases lay between the germline ends.

V and J are TRBV11-3 and TRBJ2-1; 8 bases map to TRBD2. Germline V CDR1 and CDR2: SGHNT, YENEEA. The ends lost 5 bases at V and 9 bases at J; junction bases unmatched: 12. This CDR3 region has 15 residues. The CDR3 loop is CASSPSPREGSEQFF. DNA for the CDR3: TGTGCCAGCAGCCCTTCCCCTCGGGAGGGTAGTGAGCAGTTCTTC.

The V gene is TRBV7-9, the J gene TRBJ2-6, with unresolved D. The ends were cut back, 7 bases at V and 0 bases at J, with 10 bases in the middle. Germline V gene sequence: CDR1 SEHNR, CDR2 FQNEAQ (reference sequence). The CDR3 spans 15 residues. CDR3 bases: TGTGCCAGCACCAACAAGTCCTCTGGGGCCAACGTCCTGACTTTC. It encodes CASTNKSSGANVLTF.

This chain links TRBV21-1 with TRBJ2-4; TRBD2 was called by the table and not checked on the DNA. TRBV21-1 is assigned pseudogene status. The CDR3 sequence is 20 residues long. In DNA form, the CDR3 reads TGTGCCAGCAGCAAAGTCACTAGCGGGAGAAGGGGGCTAGCCAAAAACATTCAGTACTTC. Residues: CASSKVTSGRRGLAKNIQYF.

This clonotype has a handful of counts. The CDR3 region has the DNA TGTGCCAGCAGTGTACAGGGGGGTAACGCTTTCTTT. Translation gives CASSVQGGNAFF. This chain links TRBV6-6 with TRBJ1-1; 8 positions agree with TRBD1. After removal of 5 bases from V and 11 bases from J, the junction contained 7 bases not matched to a gene. Germline V gene lookup returns CDR1 MNHNY and CDR2 SVGAGI (reference sequence). The CDR3 runs 12 residues.

This clonotype was picked up a small number of times. The chain links TRBV4-3 to TRBJ1-5; D remains ambiguous. CDR1 is LGHNA, CDR2 YSLEER, per germline. The CDR3 runs to 16 residues. V was clipped by 7 bases and J by 4 bases, with 20 bases between them. The CDR3 DNA reads as TGCGCCAGCACATTAAATTGGGGAATGGGAAATCAGCCCCAGCATTTT. The encoded protein is CASTLNWGMGNQPQHF.